The sequence of this T cell receptor (beta chain) was determined in a study of T cell repertoires in cytomegalovirus infection. TCRdb recomputed calls from the reads with MiXCR, one row per CDR3 protein. The sample lists some 180,000 distinct CDR3 sequences, approximately 9.7% seen once, with approximately 4.6% in the top ten. This clonotype came up many times. The germline gives CDR1 SGHTA, CDR2 FQGNSA. V shed 0 bases and J shed 2 bases, with 6 bases lying between them. The CDR3 spans 14 residues. The rearrangement uses TRBV7-2 and TRBJ2-3; D uncertain. The sequenced material came from PBMCs. The clonotype comes from a human donor in good health (CMV status not recorded). Some clones in this sample may be carry-over from other donors' samples. The CDR3, as DNA: TGTGCCAGCAGCTTAGCTAAGGCCACAGATACGCAGTATTTT. It yields the protein CASSLAKATDTQYF.